The T cell receptor (beta chain) described here comes from a study of T cell responses to AZD1222 COVID-19 vaccine. Study at large: Pooling of second doses given at about 4 or about 12 weeks was done.

Study results and caveats: With two AZD1222 doses given, Spike-specific TCR breadth and depth both rose.

A word on this clone: Its target is not known.

Germline CDR1 is SGDLS and CDR2 is YYNGEE. CDR3 length equals 17 residues. The trim removed 4 bases at V and 3 bases at J, leaving 8 bases unmatched. The data were produced by immunoSEQ multiplex PCR, yet TCRdb's version contains in-frame clones alone and is incomplete. The repertoire includes some 140,000 clones, roughly nine tenths of them detected once, and roughly 3.1% sits in the top ten. The sequencing used peripheral blood, collected on day 0 of AZD1222 vaccination. The sequence was obtained from an adult in good health. The rearrangement joins TRBV9 to TRBJ1-6; 9 bases match TRBD1. The CDR3 region has the DNA TGTGCCAGCAGCCAGGGACAGGGAGGAAACTATAATTCACCCCTCCACTTT. This codes for CASSQGQGGNYNSPLHF.